A selection of T cell receptor beta chains follows, all from one sample in a study of graft-versus-host responses after intestinal transplantation. This table comes from immunoSEQ multiplex PCR, and its TCRdb copy is limited to in-frame clones, with some not included. The sample shows approximately 28,000 clones, 70% to 90% of them seen only once. The input for sequencing was PBMCs, taken around 480 days after intestinal transplantation. The receptor set was obtained from a human patient who received an intestinal transplant, so some T cells may come from the graft donor. Both conserved end residues are part of each CDR3. D genes are given only for firm matches. A clone size is listed for some rows: how often the clone was seen (once, few, many), or a class if it is expanded.

d_gene: TRBD1; j_gene: TRBJ1-2; abundance: NA; v_gene: TRBV28; CDR3aa: CASSTTGGGGYTF; CDR3nt: TGTGCCAGCAGTACGACAGGGGGAGGCGGCTACACCTTC
d_gene: NA; j_gene: TRBJ2-7; abundance: NA; v_gene: TRBV11-2; CDR3aa: CASSLVFPKVGSSYEQYF; CDR3nt: TGTGCCAGCAGCTTAGTATTCCCAAAAGTGGGGAGCTCCTACGAGCAGTACTTC
d_gene: NA; j_gene: TRBJ1-2; abundance: few; v_gene: TRBV7-2; CDR3aa: CASSPGLSGLLYTF; CDR3nt: TGTGCCAGCAGTCCGGGGTTATCGGGCCTCCTCTACACCTTC
d_gene: TRBD2; j_gene: TRBJ2-1; abundance: NA; v_gene: TRBV6-5; CDR3aa: CASRGGLAGHNEQFF; CDR3nt: TGTGCCAGCAGGGGGGGACTAGCGGGGCACAATGAGCAGTTCTTC
d_gene: TRBD1; j_gene: TRBJ1-1; abundance: NA; v_gene: TRBV11-1; CDR3aa: CASSYGQGNTEAFF; CDR3nt: TGTGCCAGCAGCTATGGACAGGGCAACACTGAAGCTTTCTTT
d_gene: NA; j_gene: TRBJ2-2; abundance: NA; v_gene: TRBV19; CDR3aa: CASSIRAPNTGELFF; CDR3nt: TGTGCCAGTAGTATCAGGGCCCCGAACACCGGGGAGCTGTTTTTT
d_gene: NA; j_gene: TRBJ2-7; abundance: NA; v_gene: TRBV14; CDR3aa: CASSQVLSGEQYF; CDR3nt: TGTGCCAGCAGCCAAGTCCTCAGTGGGGAGCAGTACTTC
d_gene: NA; j_gene: TRBJ2-1; abundance: NA; v_gene: TRBV25-1; CDR3aa: CASSDSTFNHNEQFF; CDR3nt: TGTGCCAGCAGTGATTCAACCTTTAACCACAATGAGCAGTTCTTC
d_gene: TRBD1; j_gene: TRBJ1-2; abundance: NA; v_gene: TRBV9; CDR3aa: CASSLRDGGDSSFYGYTF; CDR3nt: TGTGCCAGCAGCCTAAGAGATGGGGGGGACAGTTCCTTTTATGGCTACACCTTC
d_gene: NA; j_gene: TRBJ2-1; abundance: NA; v_gene: TRBV5-4; CDR3aa: CASSSDTYNEQFF; CDR3nt: TGTGCCAGCAGCTCGGACACTTACAATGAGCAGTTCTTC
d_gene: NA; j_gene: TRBJ2-7; abundance: NA; v_gene: TRBV11-2; CDR3aa: CASSFPWVPYEQYF; CDR3nt: TGTGCCAGCAGCTTCCCCTGGGTCCCCTACGAGCAGTACTTC
d_gene: TRBD2; j_gene: TRBJ2-1; abundance: NA; v_gene: TRBV5-5; CDR3aa: CASGLAEANEQFF; CDR3nt: TGTGCCAGCGGACTAGCTGAGGCCAATGAGCAGTTCTTC
d_gene: TRBD2; j_gene: TRBJ2-1; abundance: NA; v_gene: TRBV7-2; CDR3aa: CASSGTSWDEQFF; CDR3nt: TGTGCCAGCAGCGGGACTAGCTGGGATGAGCAGTTCTTC
d_gene: NA; j_gene: TRBJ1-3; abundance: NA; v_gene: TRBV2; CDR3aa: CASGFSGNTIYF; CDR3nt: TGTGCGTCTGGCTTCTCTGGAAACACCATATATTTT
d_gene: NA; j_gene: TRBJ1-2; abundance: NA; v_gene: TRBV11-2; CDR3aa: CASSRGDYGYTF; CDR3nt: TGTGCCAGCAGCAGAGGGGACTATGGCTACACCTTC
d_gene: NA; j_gene: TRBJ2-1; abundance: NA; v_gene: TRBV6-5; CDR3aa: CASRGDSPYNEQFF; CDR3nt: TGTGCCAGCAGGGGGGACTCTCCCTACAATGAGCAGTTCTTC
d_gene: NA; j_gene: TRBJ2-1; abundance: NA; v_gene: TRBV2; CDR3aa: CASLSSSSYNEQFF; CDR3nt: TGTGCCAGCCTCAGCTCAAGCTCCTACAATGAGCAGTTCTTC
d_gene: NA; j_gene: TRBJ1-5; abundance: NA; v_gene: TRBV6-5; CDR3aa: CASRGPILWPQHF; CDR3nt: TGTGCCAGCAGAGGACCGATCCTTTGGCCCCAGCATTTT
d_gene: NA; j_gene: TRBJ2-1; abundance: NA; v_gene: TRBV5-1; CDR3aa: CASSAQGHEQFF; CDR3nt: TGCGCCAGCAGCGCACAGGGCCATGAGCAGTTCTTC
d_gene: TRBD1; j_gene: TRBJ1-6; abundance: NA; v_gene: TRBV27; CDR3aa: CASRYWGTGGSPLHF; CDR3nt: TGTGCCAGCAGGTACTGGGGGACAGGGGGCTCACCCCTCCACTTT